The rows below give T cell receptor beta chains drawn from one sample of a study of CD8 T cells in ankylosing spondylitis. Each CDR3 protein gets one entry after TCRdb re-called the 5' RACE reads with MiXCR. The sample has 100,000 or so distinct CDR3 sequences; around 8.3% are singletons. The sample comprised blood, either unsorted or a sorted T cell fraction (not recorded which). Receptors originate from a male donor with ankylosing spondylitis. CDR3s include the opening cysteine and the closing phenylalanine or tryptophan. A D gene is named only where the DNA matches it firmly. Clone size appears in some rows only: once, few, many, or a class for an expanded clone.

J: TRBJ1-5; size: few; V: TRBV27; D: .; DNA: TGTGCCAGCAGTCCTAGTGGCGGACAGTACAATCAGCCCCAGCATTTT; CDR3: CASSPSGGQYNQPQHF
J: TRBJ2-1; size: many; V: TRBV10-3; D: .; DNA: TGTGCCATCAGTGAGCCGGGACTCCCGGGGGAGCAGTTCTTC; CDR3: CAISEPGLPGEQFF
J: TRBJ2-1; size: few; V: TRBV5-1; D: .; DNA: TGCGCCAGCAGCTTGGCCGGCAGTAGCTCCTACAATGAGCAGTTCTTC; CDR3: CASSLAGSSSYNEQFF
J: TRBJ2-3; size: medium-sized; V: TRBV15; D: TRBD1; DNA: TGTGCCACCAGCAGAGGGACAGGGGGCGCGACAGATACGCAGTATTTT; CDR3: CATSRGTGGATDTQYF
J: TRBJ2-1; size: few; V: TRBV20-1; D: TRBD2; DNA: TGCAGTGCTAGAGAGGCGGGAGGTGAGCAGTTCTTC; CDR3: CSAREAGGEQFF
J: TRBJ2-7; size: many; V: TRBV10-2; D: .; DNA: TGCGCCAGCAGTGAAAGACAGGCGGGTGGTTACGAGCAGTACTTC; CDR3: CASSERQAGGYEQYF
J: TRBJ2-7; size: many; V: TRBV6-1; D: .; DNA: TGTGCCAGCAGTGACGGACAGAGCCGCTCCTACGAGCAGTACTTC; CDR3: CASSDGQSRSYEQYF
J: TRBJ2-4; size: .; V: TRBV18; D: .; DNA: TGTGCCAGCTCACCACCTGGCAGGGGTACCAAAAACATTCAGTACTTC; CDR3: CASSPPGRGTKNIQYF
J: TRBJ1-3; size: .; V: TRBV7-2; D: .; DNA: TGTGCCAGCAGCGCCAGGGGCTCTGGAAACACCATATATTTT; CDR3: CASSARGSGNTIYF
J: TRBJ1-3; size: .; V: TRBV6-5; D: .; DNA: TGTGCCAGCAGTTACTCTCAGAGCTCTGGAAACACCATATATTTT; CDR3: CASSYSQSSGNTIYF
J: TRBJ2-7; size: few; V: TRBV12-3/TRBV12-4; D: TRBD1; DNA: TGTGCCAGCAGTCCAACCGGGACAGGGTTTTACGAGCAGTACTTC; CDR3: CASSPTGTGFYEQYF
J: TRBJ2-7; size: few; V: TRBV7-9; D: .; DNA: TGTGCCAGCAGCCCACCCAGCTACCCCTCCTACGAGCAGTACTTC; CDR3: CASSPPSYPSYEQYF
J: TRBJ2-4; size: few; V: TRBV4-1; D: .; DNA: TGCGCCAGCAGCCAAGCCCCGGGATCGGGAGACATTCAGTACTTC; CDR3: CASSQAPGSGDIQYF
J: TRBJ2-3; size: few; V: TRBV7-9; D: .; DNA: TGTGCCAGCAGCCCCCGAGGAGATACGCAGTATTTT; CDR3: CASSPRGDTQYF
J: TRBJ2-5; size: .; V: TRBV15; D: .; DNA: TGTGCCACCAGCGGCCTCACCGGGATAGAAGAGACCCAGTACTTC; CDR3: CATSGLTGIEETQYF
J: TRBJ2-5; size: few; V: TRBV5-1; D: .; DNA: TGCGCCAGCAGCTTGGACTGGGAGACCCAGTACTTC; CDR3: CASSLDWETQYF
J: TRBJ2-1; size: many; V: TRBV15; D: .; DNA: TGTGCCTCGGGTGGAGAAGAGCAGTTCTTC; CDR3: CASGGEEQFF
J: TRBJ1-3; size: .; V: TRBV5-6; D: .; DNA: TGTGCCAGCAGCCGATTAGTCGACGTCTCTGGAAACACCATATATTTT; CDR3: CASSRLVDVSGNTIYF
J: TRBJ2-7; size: .; V: TRBV19; D: .; DNA: TGTGCCAGTAGTATCGGACACGGTCGTTCCTACGAGCAGTACTTC; CDR3: CASSIGHGRSYEQYF
J: TRBJ2-1; size: .; V: TRBV12-5; D: .; DNA: TGTGCTAGTGGTTGGAGTGGGATTGAGCAGTTCTTC; CDR3: CASGWSGIEQFF
J: TRBJ1-1; size: .; V: TRBV20-1; D: TRBD1; DNA: TGCAGTGCCCTGGGACAGGGTCTATCTGAAGCTTTCTTT; CDR3: CSALGQGLSEAFF
J: TRBJ1-6; size: few; V: TRBV14; D: TRBD1; DNA: TGTGCCAGCAGCCCGCGACAGGGGTATTCACCCCTCCACTTT; CDR3: CASSPRQGYSPLHF
J: TRBJ2-5; size: few; V: TRBV7-9; D: .; DNA: TGTGCCAGCAGCGCCCCTTGGTGGGAGACCCAGTACTTC; CDR3: CASSAPWWETQYF
J: TRBJ2-2; size: few; V: TRBV21-1; D: .; DNA: TGTGCCAGCAGCTGTGCCGGGGAGCTGTTTTTT; CDR3: CASSCAGELFF
J: TRBJ1-1; size: few; V: TRBV11-2; D: .; DNA: TGTGCCAGCAGCGTGGGCTCCCCTGAAGCTTTCTTT; CDR3: CASSVGSPEAFF
J: TRBJ2-2; size: many; V: TRBV24-1; D: .; DNA: TGTGCCACCAGTGACACAGGCGGCACCGGGGAGCTGTTTTTT; CDR3: CATSDTGGTGELFF
J: TRBJ2-7; size: few; V: TRBV11-2; D: .; DNA: TGTGCCAGCAGCTTTCAGGCCGGGGCCTACGAGCAGTACTTC; CDR3: CASSFQAGAYEQYF
J: TRBJ1-1; size: .; V: TRBV12-3/TRBV12-4; D: .; DNA: TGTGCCAGCAGTCCAGACAGGTCTGAAGCTTTCTTT; CDR3: CASSPDRSEAFF
J: TRBJ2-2; size: few; V: TRBV4-1; D: TRBD2; DNA: TGCGCCAGCAGCCAAGTAGTTGAACTAGCGGGCACCGGGGAGCTGTTTTTT; CDR3: CASSQVVELAGTGELFF
J: TRBJ2-2; size: few; V: TRBV7-9; D: TRBD2; DNA: TGTGCCAGCAGCGAAGGACTAGCAAGTGGAACCGGGGAGCTGTTTTTT; CDR3: CASSEGLASGTGELFF
J: TRBJ2-3; size: .; V: TRBV7-6; D: .; DNA: TGTGCCAGCAGCTTATGGACCCCTAGCACAGATACGCAGTATTTT; CDR3: CASSLWTPSTDTQYF
J: TRBJ1-1; size: few; V: TRBV6-4; D: .; DNA: TGTGCCAGCAGTGCCGACGCAGGGGTCACTGAAGCTTTCTTT; CDR3: CASSADAGVTEAFF
J: TRBJ2-2; size: few; V: TRBV20-1; D: .; DNA: TGCAGTGCTAGAGATCGAGAGGGCCCAAGTCTCACCGGGGAGCTGTTTTTT; CDR3: CSARDREGPSLTGELFF
J: TRBJ2-4; size: many; V: TRBV7-9; D: TRBD2; DNA: TGTGCCAGCAGCCCCCTAGGGGGTGGCCTAGCGGGAGGCATTCAGTACTTC; CDR3: CASSPLGGGLAGGIQYF
J: TRBJ2-3; size: .; V: TRBV9; D: TRBD2; DNA: TGTGCCAGCAGCGAGGGGACTAGGCTATCGGGTACGCAGTATTTT; CDR3: CASSEGTRLSGTQYF